Below, one T cell receptor (beta chain) is given with its context. Generated by immunoSEQ multiplex PCR, the TCRdb table keeps only in-frame clones and is missing some. Here the sample spans approximately 640,000 clones, about three quarters being singletons. CDR3 length: 13 residues. Germline-derived CDR1 and CDR2 are MNHEY and SVGAGI. V was cut by 5 bases and J by 6 bases, with 14 bases left in between. This sample stems from a study of shared clonotypes between healthy human individuals. The TCR comes from a woman under 40 in good health. This chain connects TRBV6-5 to TRBJ2-7, with D perhaps matching TRBD1 or TRBD2 (5 bases each). The specimen was memory CD4+ T cells sorted from blood. Described subset: CD45RA-negative fraction. The CDR3 region has the DNA TGTGCCAGCAGTCACCTCGGGGCGGTCGAGCAGTACTTC. Amino acids: CASSHLGAVEQYF.